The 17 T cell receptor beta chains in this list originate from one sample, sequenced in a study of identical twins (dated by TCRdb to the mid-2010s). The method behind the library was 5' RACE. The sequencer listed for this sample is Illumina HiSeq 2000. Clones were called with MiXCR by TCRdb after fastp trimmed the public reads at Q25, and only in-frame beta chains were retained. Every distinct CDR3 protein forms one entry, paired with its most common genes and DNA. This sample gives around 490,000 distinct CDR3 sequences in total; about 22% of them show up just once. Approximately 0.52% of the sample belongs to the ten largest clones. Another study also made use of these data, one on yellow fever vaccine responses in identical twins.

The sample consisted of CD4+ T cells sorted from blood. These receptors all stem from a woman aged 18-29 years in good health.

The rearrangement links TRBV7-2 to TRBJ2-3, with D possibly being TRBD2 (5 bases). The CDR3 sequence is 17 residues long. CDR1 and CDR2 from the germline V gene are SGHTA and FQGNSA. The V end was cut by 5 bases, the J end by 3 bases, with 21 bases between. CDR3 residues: CASSTSRLADKTDTQYF. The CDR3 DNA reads TGTGCCAGCAGCACCAGTCGGCTAGCAGATAAAACAGATACGCAGTATTTT.

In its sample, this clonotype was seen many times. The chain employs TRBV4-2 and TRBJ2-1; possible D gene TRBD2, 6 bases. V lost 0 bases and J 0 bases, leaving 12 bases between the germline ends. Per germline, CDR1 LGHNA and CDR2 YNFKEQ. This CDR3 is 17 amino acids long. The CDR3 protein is CASSQDHAGSSYNEQFF. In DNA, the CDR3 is TGTGCCAGCAGCCAAGATCATGCGGGGAGCTCCTACAATGAGCAGTTCTTC.

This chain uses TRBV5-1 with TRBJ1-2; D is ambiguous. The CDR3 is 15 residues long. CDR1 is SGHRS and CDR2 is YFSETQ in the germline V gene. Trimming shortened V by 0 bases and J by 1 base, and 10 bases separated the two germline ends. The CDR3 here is CASSLGSRGNYGYTF. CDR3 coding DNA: TGCGCCAGCAGCTTGGGTTCGAGAGGTAACTATGGCTACACCTTC.

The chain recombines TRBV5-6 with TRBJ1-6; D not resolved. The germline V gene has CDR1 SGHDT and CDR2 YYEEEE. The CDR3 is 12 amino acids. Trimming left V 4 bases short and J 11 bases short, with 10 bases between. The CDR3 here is CASSLGPPPLHF. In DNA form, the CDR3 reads TGTGCCAGCAGCCTAGGACCTCCACCCCTCCACTTT.

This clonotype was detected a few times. CDR3 nucleotide sequence: TGTGCCAGCAGTCGCGGGACAGCAAACACCGGGGAGCTGTTTTTT. This gives the protein CASSRGTANTGELFF. The chain combines TRBV6-1 with TRBJ2-2; TRBD1 might be the D (7 bases). Germline V CDR1 and CDR2: MNHNS, SASEGT. The germline V and J ends were trimmed by 5 bases and 2 bases, with 12 bases remaining between them. The CDR3 covers 15 residues.

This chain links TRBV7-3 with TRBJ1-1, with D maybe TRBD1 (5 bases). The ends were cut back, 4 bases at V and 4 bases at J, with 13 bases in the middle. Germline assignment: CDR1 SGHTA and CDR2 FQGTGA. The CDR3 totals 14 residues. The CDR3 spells CASSSRQGVTEAFF. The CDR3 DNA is TGTGCCAGCAGCTCCAGGCAGGGTGTCACTGAAGCTTTCTTT.

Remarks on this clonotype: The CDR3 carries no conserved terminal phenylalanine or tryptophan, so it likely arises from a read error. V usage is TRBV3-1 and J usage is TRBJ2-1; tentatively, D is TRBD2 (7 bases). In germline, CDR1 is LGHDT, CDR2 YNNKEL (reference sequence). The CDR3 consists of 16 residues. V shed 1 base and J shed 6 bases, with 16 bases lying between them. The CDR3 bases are TGTGCCAGCAGCCAAGGAGTGGGGGGGCGGGGCAATGAGCAGTTCTTA. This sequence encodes CASSQGVGGRGNEQFL.

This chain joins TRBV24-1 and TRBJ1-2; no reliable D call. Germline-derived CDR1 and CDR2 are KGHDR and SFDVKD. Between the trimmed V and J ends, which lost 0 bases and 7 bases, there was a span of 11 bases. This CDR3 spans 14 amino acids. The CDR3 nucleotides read TGTGCCACCAGTGATTTGCAAGGATTCGGTGGCTACACCTTC. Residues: CATSDLQGFGGYTF.

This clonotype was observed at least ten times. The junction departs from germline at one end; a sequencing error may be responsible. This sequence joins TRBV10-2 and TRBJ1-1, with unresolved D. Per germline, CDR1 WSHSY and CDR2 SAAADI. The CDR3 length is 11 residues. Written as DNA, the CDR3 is TGTGCCAGCAGCTTCGACACTGAAGCTTTCTTT. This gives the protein CASSFDTEAFF.

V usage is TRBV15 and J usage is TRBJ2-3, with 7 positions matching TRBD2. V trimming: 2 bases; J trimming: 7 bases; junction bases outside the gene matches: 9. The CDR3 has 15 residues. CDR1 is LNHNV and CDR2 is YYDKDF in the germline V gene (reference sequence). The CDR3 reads CATSRPSGVRNTQYF. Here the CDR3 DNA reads TGTGCCACCAGCAGACCGAGCGGGGTGCGGAATACGCAGTATTTT.

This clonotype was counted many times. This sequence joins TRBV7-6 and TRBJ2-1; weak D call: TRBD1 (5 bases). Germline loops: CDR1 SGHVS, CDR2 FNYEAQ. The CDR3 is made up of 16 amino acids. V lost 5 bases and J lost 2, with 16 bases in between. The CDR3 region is CASSPNIRETYNEQFF. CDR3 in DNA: TGTGCCAGCAGCCCGAACATCAGGGAAACCTACAATGAGCAGTTCTTC.

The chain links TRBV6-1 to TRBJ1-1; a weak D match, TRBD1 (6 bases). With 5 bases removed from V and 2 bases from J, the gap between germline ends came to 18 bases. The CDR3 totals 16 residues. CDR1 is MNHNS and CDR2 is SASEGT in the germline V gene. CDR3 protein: CASSNAPTGQNTEAFF. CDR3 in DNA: TGTGCCAGCAGTAACGCCCCGACAGGACAAAACACTGAAGCTTTCTTT.

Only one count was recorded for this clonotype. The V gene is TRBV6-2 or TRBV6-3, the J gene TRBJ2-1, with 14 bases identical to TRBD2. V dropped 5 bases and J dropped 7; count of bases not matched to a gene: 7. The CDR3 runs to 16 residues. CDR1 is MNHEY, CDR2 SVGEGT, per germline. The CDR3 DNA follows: TGTGCCAGCAGTCGAAGGACTAGCGGGGGGTTTAATGAGCAGTTCTTC. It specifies CASSRRTSGGFNEQFF.

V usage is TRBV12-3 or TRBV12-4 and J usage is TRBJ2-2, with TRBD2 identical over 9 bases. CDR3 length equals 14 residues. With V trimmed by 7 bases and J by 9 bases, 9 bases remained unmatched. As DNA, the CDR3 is TGTGCCAGCAAACCGACTAGCGGTCACCGGGAGCTGTTTTTT. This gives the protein CASKPTSGHRELFF.

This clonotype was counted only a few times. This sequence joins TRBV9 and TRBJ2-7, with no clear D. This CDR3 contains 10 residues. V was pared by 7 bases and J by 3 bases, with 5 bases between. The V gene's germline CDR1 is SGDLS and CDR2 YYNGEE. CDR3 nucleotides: TGTGCCAGCCACTACTACGAGCAGTACTTC. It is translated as CASHYYEQYF.

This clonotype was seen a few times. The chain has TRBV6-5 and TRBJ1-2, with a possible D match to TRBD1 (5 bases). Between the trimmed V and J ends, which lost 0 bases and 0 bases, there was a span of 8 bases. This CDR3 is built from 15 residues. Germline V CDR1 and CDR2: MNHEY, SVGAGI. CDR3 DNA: TGTGCCAGCAGTTACTCCCGGACAACTAACTATGGCTACACCTTC. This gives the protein CASSYSRTTNYGYTF.

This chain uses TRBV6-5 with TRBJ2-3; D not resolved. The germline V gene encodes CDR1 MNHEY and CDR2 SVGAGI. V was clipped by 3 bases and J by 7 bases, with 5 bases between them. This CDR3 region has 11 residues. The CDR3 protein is CASSYLNTQYF. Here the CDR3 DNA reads TGTGCCAGCAGTTATTTAAATACGCAGTATTTT.